Presented here are 4 T cell receptor beta chains from one specimen sequenced in a study of OX40 agonist ivuxolimab in advanced cancers. TCRdb's table, derived via immunoSEQ multiplex PCR, lists solely in-frame clones and lacks some. Of some 90,000 clones listed, around 87% are singletons. The sample consisted of CD4+ or CD8+ T cells sorted from blood, taken in a trial of the OX40 agonist ivuxolimab. The receptors originated from an adult with an advanced solid tumor such as melanoma, head and neck, liver or kidney cancer.

In its sample, this clone was seen a few times. V gene TRBV14 combines with J gene TRBJ1-5, with a possible D match to TRBD1 (5 bases). The length of the CDR3 is 13 residues. Germline values: CDR1 SGHDN, CDR2 FVKESK. Trimming took off 0 bases at V and 7 bases at J, with 7 bases between the two ends. DNA of the CDR3: TGTGCCAGCAGCCAAGATCGGGGCCAGCCCCAGCATTTT. Amino acids: CASSQDRGQPQHF.

This clone was detected only once. The CDR3 loop is CASSQDRVAGDSLNSVYEQYF. Written as DNA, the CDR3 is TGTGCCAGCAGCCAAGATAGAGTAGCGGGAGATAGTTTGAATTCTGTCTACGAGCAGTACTTC. This chain connects TRBV4-2 to TRBJ2-7, with 9 positions matching TRBD2. The length of the CDR3 is 21 residues. V lost 0 bases to trimming and J lost 3 bases; unmatched junction nucleotides: 21. Germline CDR1 LGHNA, CDR2 YNFKEQ.

The CDR3 reads CASSPRTGRNQPQHF. In DNA, the CDR3 is TGTGCCAGCAGCCCCCGGACAGGGCGCAATCAGCCCCAGCATTTT. The genes are TRBV5-6 and TRBJ1-5, with TRBD1 identical over 8 bases. J was trimmed by 2 bases and V by 4 bases; bases with no gene match: 5. The CDR3 has 15 residues. Germline V lookup: CDR1 SGHDT, CDR2 YYEEEE.

V and J are TRBV7-3 and TRBJ2-3; D remains unclear. The V end was cut by 1 base, the J end by 2 bases, with 10 bases between. CDR1 is SGHTA, CDR2 FQGTGA, per germline. CDR3 length: 15 amino acids. The CDR3 DNA follows: TGTGCCAGCAGCTTAAATGCCGGAACCACAGATACGCAGTATTTT. Translated: CASSLNAGTTDTQYF.